These 5 T cell receptor beta chains came from one sample sequenced in a study of T cell repertoires in cytomegalovirus infection. MiXCR was run by TCRdb on the reads, yielding one entry per CDR3 protein. The sample comprises around 260,000 distinct CDR3 sequences, roughly 26% of which are singletons, and approximately 15% rests with the top ten. The sample taken for sequencing was PBMCs. All receptors come from a human donor in good health (CMV status not recorded). Some clones in this sample may be carry-over from other donors' samples.

This clonotype showed up many times. The chain joins TRBV7-2 to TRBJ2-7; tentative D call: TRBD1 (5 bases). CDR3 length equals 13 residues. The germline V gene encodes CDR1 SGHTA and CDR2 FQGNSA. Trimming pared 5 bases from V and 2 bases from J, leaving 10 bases between. CDR3 DNA sequence: TGTGCCAGCAGCAGGACACAAACCTACGAGCAGTACTTC. Its protein product is CASSRTQTYEQYF.

The chain couples TRBV29-1 to TRBJ2-3; D remains unclear. The germline V gene encodes CDR1 SQVTM and CDR2 ANQGSEA. The CDR3 loop spans 12 amino acids. Trimming removed 7 bases at V and 2 bases at J, with 10 bases between. This chain's CDR3 is CSGLPHTDTQYF. Here the CDR3 DNA reads TGCAGCGGGCTGCCACACACAGATACGCAGTATTTT.

V is TRBV7-3 and J is TRBJ1-1; D not certain. Trimming removed 1 base at V and 0 bases at J, with 6 bases between. Looked up from germline, CDR1 is SGHTA and CDR2 is FQGTGA. The CDR3 contains 14 residues. CDR3 bases: TGTGCCAGCAGCTTAAACAGTATGAACACTGAAGCTTTCTTT. As protein: CASSLNSMNTEAFF.

The chain carries TRBV15 and TRBJ2-3, with 11 bases that match TRBD2. Germline loops: CDR1 LNHNV, CDR2 YYDKDF (reference sequence). The trim removed 8 bases at V and 6 bases at J, leaving 7 bases unmatched. The CDR3 sequence is 14 residues long. CDR3 sequence: CATLLAGEGDTQYF. The CDR3 nucleotides read TGTGCCACCCTACTAGCGGGGGAAGGGGATACGCAGTATTTT.

This clonotype was seen more than once but under ten times. This rearrangement joins TRBV7-8 to TRBJ2-7, with 7 positions matching TRBD2. The CDR3 spans 16 residues. Germline V lookup: CDR1 SGHVS, CDR2 FQNEAQ. V was clipped by 1 base and J by 0 bases; unmatched bases: 6. This CDR3 reads CASSLGGLTVSYEQYF. CDR3 bases: TGTGCCAGCAGCTTAGGGGGACTAACGGTCTCCTACGAGCAGTACTTC.